This entry describes one T cell receptor (beta chain). The data belong to a study of monozygotic twins with inflammatory bowel disease. The germline gives CDR1 DFQATT, CDR2 SNEGSKA (reference sequence). CDR3 length equals 13 residues. TCRdb re-analyzed the 5' RACE reads; it lists each CDR3 protein once, without DNA. This repertoire includes 150,000 to 200,000 distinct CDR3 sequences. Sample: blood. This clonotype originated in a human donor with ulcerative colitis or Crohn's disease, or a healthy co-twin of an affected twin (not recorded which). V gene TRBV20-1 combines with J gene TRBJ2-5; TCRdb names TRBD2, which stays unverified in the absence of DNA. The CDR3 sequence is CSARLTSYETQYF.